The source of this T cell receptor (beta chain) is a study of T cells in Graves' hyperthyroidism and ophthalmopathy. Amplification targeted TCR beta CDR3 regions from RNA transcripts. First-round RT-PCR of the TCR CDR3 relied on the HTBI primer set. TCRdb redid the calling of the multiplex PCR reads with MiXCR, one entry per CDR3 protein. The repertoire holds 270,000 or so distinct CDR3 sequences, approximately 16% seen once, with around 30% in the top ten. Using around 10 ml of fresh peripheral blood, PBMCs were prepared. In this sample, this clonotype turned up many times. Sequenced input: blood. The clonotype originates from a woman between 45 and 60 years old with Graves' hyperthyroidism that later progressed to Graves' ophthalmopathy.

The CDR3 loop is CASSPDSVANEQFF. CDR3 sequence (DNA): TGCGCCAGCAGCCCTGACTCGGTCGCCAATGAGCAGTTCTTC. The chain joins TRBV5-1 to TRBJ2-1; no reliable D call. This CDR3 is 14 amino acids long. Trimming shortened V by 4 bases and J by 6 bases, and 14 bases separated the two germline ends. Looked up from germline, CDR1 is SGHRS and CDR2 is YFSETQ.